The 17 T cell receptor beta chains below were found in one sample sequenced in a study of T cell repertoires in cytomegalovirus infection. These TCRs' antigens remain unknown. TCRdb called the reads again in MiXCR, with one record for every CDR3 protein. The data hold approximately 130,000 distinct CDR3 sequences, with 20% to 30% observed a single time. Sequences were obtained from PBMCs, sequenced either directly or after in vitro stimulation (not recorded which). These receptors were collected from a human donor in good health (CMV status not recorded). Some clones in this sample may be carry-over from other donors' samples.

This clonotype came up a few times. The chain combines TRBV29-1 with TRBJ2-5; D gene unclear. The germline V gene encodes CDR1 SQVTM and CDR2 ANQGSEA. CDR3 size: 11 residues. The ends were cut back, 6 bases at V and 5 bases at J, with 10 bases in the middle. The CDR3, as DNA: TGCAGCGTCGGGCCCCGGGAGACCCAGTACTTC. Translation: CSVGPRETQYF.

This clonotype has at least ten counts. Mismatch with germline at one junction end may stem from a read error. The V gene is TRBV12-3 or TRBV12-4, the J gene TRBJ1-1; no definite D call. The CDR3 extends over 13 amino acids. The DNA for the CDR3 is TGTGCCAGCAGCTTAGCAGGGAACACTGAAGCTTTCTTT. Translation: CASSLAGNTEAFF.

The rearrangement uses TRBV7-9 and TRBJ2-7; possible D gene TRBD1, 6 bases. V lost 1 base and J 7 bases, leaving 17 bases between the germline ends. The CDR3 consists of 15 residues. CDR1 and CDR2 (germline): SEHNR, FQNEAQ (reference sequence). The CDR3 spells CASSLERAGDREQYF. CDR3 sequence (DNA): TGTGCCAGCAGCTTAGAACGGGCAGGGGATCGGGAGCAGTACTTC. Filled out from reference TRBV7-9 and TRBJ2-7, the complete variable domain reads DTGVSQNPRHKITKRGQNVTFRCDPISEHNRLYWYRQTLGQGPEFLTYFQNEAQLEKSRLLSDRFSAERPKGSFSTLEIQRTEQGDSAMYLCASSLERAGDREQYFGPGTRLTVT.

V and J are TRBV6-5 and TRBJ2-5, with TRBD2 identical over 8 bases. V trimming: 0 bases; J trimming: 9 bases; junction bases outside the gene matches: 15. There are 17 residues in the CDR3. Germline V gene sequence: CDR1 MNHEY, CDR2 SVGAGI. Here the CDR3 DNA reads TGTGCCAGCAGTTACTCCCGAACTAGCGGTTTGCACTCGGCCCAGTACTTC. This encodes CASSYSRTSGLHSAQYF.

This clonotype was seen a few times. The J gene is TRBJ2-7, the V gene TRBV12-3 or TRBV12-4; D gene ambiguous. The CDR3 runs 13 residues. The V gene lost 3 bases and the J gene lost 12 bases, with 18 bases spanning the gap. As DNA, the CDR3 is TGTGCCAGCAGTTTCGAAGGACCGGGTCCCTTGTACGTC. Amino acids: CASSFEGPGPLYV.

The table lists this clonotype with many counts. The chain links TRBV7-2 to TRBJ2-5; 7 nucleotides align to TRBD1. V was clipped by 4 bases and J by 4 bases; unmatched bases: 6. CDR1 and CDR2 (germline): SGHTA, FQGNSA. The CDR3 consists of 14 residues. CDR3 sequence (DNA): TGTGCCAGCAGCTCCCCGACAGGGACAGAGACCCAGTACTTC. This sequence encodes CASSSPTGTETQYF.

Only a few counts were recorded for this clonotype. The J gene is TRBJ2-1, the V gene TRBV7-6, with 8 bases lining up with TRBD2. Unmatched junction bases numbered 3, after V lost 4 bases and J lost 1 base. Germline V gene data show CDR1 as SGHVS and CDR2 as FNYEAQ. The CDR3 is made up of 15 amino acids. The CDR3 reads CASSSSGYSYNEQFF. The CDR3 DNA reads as TGTGCCAGCAGCTCTAGCGGGTATTCCTACAATGAGCAGTTCTTC.

CDR3 residues: CADSPGTGFGEQYF. CDR3 in DNA: TGTGCCGACTCTCCCGGGACAGGGTTCGGGGAGCAGTACTTC. The chain has TRBV2 and TRBJ2-7; 9 nucleotides match TRBD1. This CDR3 has 14 residues. CDR1 and CDR2 from the germline V gene are SNHLY and FYNNEI. V lost 11 bases to trimming and J lost 7 bases; unmatched junction nucleotides: 15.

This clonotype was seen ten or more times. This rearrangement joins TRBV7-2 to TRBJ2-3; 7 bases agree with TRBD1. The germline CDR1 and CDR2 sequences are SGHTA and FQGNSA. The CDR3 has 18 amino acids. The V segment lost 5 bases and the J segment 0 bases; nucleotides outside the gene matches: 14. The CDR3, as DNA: TGTGCCAGCAGCCGGGGTTGGGACAGACCCGCTAGCACAGATACGCAGTATTTT. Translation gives CASSRGWDRPASTDTQYF.

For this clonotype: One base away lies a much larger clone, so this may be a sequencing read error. In nucleotides, the CDR3 is TGTGCCAGCAGTCCCGATGAGACAGGGCGTAACTATGGCTACACCTTC. This encodes CASSPDETGRNYGYTF. The V gene is TRBV12-3 or TRBV12-4, the J gene TRBJ1-2; 7 bases align to TRBD1. V shed 5 bases, J shed 1 base, and the junction held 10 bases outside the gene matches. The CDR3 covers 16 residues.

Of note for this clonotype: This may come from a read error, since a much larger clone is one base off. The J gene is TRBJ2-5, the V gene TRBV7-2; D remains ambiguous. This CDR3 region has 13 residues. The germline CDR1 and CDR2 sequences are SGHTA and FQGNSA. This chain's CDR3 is CANSLASGETQYF. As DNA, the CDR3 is TGTGCCAACAGCTTAGCCTCTGGTGAGACCCAGTACTTC.

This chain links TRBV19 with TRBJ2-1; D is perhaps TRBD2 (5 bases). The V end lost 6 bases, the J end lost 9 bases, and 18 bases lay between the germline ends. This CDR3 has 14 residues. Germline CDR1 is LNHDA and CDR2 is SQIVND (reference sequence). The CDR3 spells CASRSGLPRGEQFF. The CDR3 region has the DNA TGTGCCAGTAGATCCGGACTTCCCCGGGGTGAGCAGTTCTTC. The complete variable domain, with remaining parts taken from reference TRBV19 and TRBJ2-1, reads DGGITQSPKYLFRKEGQNVTLSCEQNLNHDAMYWYRQDPGQGLRLIYYSQIVNDFQKGDIAEGYSVSREKKESFPLTVTSAQKNPTAFYLCASRSGLPRGEQFFGPGTRLTVL.

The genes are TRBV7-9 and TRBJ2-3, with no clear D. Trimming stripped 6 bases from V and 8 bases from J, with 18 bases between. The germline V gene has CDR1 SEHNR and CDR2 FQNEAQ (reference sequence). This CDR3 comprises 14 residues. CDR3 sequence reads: CASSGVPKQSTQYF. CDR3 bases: TGTGCCAGCAGTGGGGTCCCGAAACAGAGTACGCAGTATTTT.

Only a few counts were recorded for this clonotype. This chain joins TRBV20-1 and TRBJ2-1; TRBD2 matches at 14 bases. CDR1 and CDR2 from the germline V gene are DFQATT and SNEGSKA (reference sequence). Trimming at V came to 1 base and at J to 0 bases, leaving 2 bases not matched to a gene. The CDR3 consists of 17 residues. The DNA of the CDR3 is TGCAGTGCTAGAGGGACTAGCGGGAGGAACTCCTACAATGAGCAGTTCTTC. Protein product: CSARGTSGRNSYNEQFF.

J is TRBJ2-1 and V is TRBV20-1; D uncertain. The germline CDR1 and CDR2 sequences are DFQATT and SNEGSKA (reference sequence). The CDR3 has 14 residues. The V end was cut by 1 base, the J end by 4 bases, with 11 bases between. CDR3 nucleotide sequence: TGCAGTGCTAGAGTAAAGGACCCTTACAATGAGCAGTTCTTC. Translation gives CSARVKDPYNEQFF.

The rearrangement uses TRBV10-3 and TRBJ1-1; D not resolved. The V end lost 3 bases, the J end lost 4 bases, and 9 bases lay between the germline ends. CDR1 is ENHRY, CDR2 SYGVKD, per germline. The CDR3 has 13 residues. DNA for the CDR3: TGTGCCATCAGTGATCGCTTGGGCACTGAAGCTTTCTTT. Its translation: CAISDRLGTEAFF.

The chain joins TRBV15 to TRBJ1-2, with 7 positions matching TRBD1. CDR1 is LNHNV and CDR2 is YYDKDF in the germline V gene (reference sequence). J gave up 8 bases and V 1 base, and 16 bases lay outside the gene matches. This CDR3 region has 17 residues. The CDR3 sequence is CATSRGDRDRYTSGYTF. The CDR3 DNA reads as TGTGCCACCAGCAGAGGGGACCGGGACAGATATACCTCAGGCTACACCTTC.